The 25 T cell receptor beta chains reported below all come from one sample, sequenced in a study of T cell repertoires in cytomegalovirus infection. TCRdb processed the reads anew with MiXCR; each CDR3 protein has one entry. The sample lists roughly 150,000 distinct CDR3 sequences, around 20% occurring once. Sequences were obtained from PBMCs. The source of these receptors is a human donor in good health (CMV status not recorded). Some clones in this sample may be carry-over from other donors' samples.

The V call is TRBV7-8, the J call TRBJ1-5, with TRBD1 matching over 10 bases. The CDR3 extends over 14 amino acids. CDR1 SGHVS and CDR2 FQNEAQ come from the germline V gene. Trimming at V came to 4 bases and at J to 9 bases, leaving 6 bases not matched to a gene. This chain's CDR3 is CASSSTGGLLPQHF. In nucleotides, the CDR3 is TGTGCCAGCAGCTCGACAGGGGGCCTTCTGCCCCAGCATTTT.

The chain employs TRBV20-1 and TRBJ1-1, with D perhaps matching TRBD1 (6 bases). The CDR3 has 21 residues. Germline-derived CDR1 and CDR2 are DFQATT and SNEGSKA (reference sequence). V was pared by 1 base and J by 3 bases, with 33 bases between. CDR3 DNA: TGCAGTGCTAGAGGCGGGGGCAGGCGGGGAGGAAGTACACGCACGTACACTGAAGCTTTCTTT. It translates to CSARGGGRRGGSTRTYTEAFF.

Here the CDR3 DNA reads TGTGCCAGCAGCCCCCCCCGGGAGTTAGCGGGAGGGCAGTACTTC. Its translation: CASSPPRELAGGQYF. This chain links TRBV7-9 with TRBJ2-7, with 10 positions matching TRBD2. V trimming: 5 bases; J trimming: 9 bases; junction bases outside the gene matches: 13. Per the germline V gene, CDR1 is SEHNR and CDR2 is FQNEAQ (reference sequence). The CDR3 is 15 amino acids.

This chain joins TRBV7-9 and TRBJ1-4; a possible D gene is TRBD1 (6 bases). The CDR3 is 16 residues long. In germline, CDR1 is SEHNR, CDR2 FQNEAQ (reference sequence). Trimming cost V 3 bases and J 7 bases, with 18 bases left between them. Written as DNA, the CDR3 is TGTGCCAGCAGCTTCCCTCGGACAGATATGAGTGAAAAACTGTTTTTT. Its protein is CASSFPRTDMSEKLFF.

The chain combines TRBV19 with TRBJ2-7, with D unclear. V lost 3 bases to trimming and J lost 1 base, with 7 bases between them. CDR3 length: 13 residues. CDR1 is LNHDA and CDR2 is SQIVND in the germline V gene (reference sequence). The CDR3 protein is CASSMLGSYEQYF. CDR3 DNA sequence: TGTGCCAGTAGTATGTTGGGGTCCTACGAGCAGTACTTC.

This clonotype was seen more than once but under ten times. The rearrangement joins TRBV7-2 to TRBJ2-3; 9 bases agree with TRBD2. The V gene end was trimmed by 2 bases and the J gene end by 5 bases; junction bases not matched to a gene: 8. Germline V gene lookup returns CDR1 SGHTA and CDR2 FQGNSA. This CDR3 is built from 16 residues. The CDR3 region is CASSLRGAGGKDTQYF. The CDR3 DNA follows: TGTGCCAGCAGCTTACGTGGGGCGGGAGGGAAAGATACGCAGTATTTT. Full variable domain (outside the CDR3, taken from reference TRBV7-2 and TRBJ2-3): GAGVSQSPSNKVTEKGKDVELRCDPISGHTALYWYRQSLGQGLEFLIYFQGNSAPDKSGLPSDRFSAERTGGSVSTLTIQRTQQEDSAVYLCASSLRGAGGKDTQYFGPGTRLTVL.

This clonotype occurred a few times. V is TRBV27 and J is TRBJ2-7; 8 bases match TRBD2. The CDR3 spans 13 residues. Unmatched junction bases numbered 4, after V lost 3 bases and J lost 6 bases. Germline V gene data show CDR1 as MNHEY and CDR2 as SMNVEV (reference sequence). For the CDR3, the DNA is TGTGCCAGCAGTTTGTTGAGCGGGGGCGAGCAGTACTTC. Residues: CASSLLSGGEQYF.

This chain connects TRBV29-1 to TRBJ2-5, with D possibly TRBD1 on 7 matching bases. Germline lookup yields CDR1 SQVTM and CDR2 ANQGSEA. The V end lost 1 base, the J end lost 4 bases, and 16 bases lay between the germline ends. The CDR3 spans 15 residues. This chain's CDR3 is CSVEGRGPPSETQYF. The CDR3 nucleotides read TGCAGCGTTGAAGGGAGGGGGCCCCCTTCAGAGACCCAGTACTTC.

This clonotype has at least ten counts. The chain links TRBV7-2 to TRBJ1-1; D might be TRBD1 (6 bases). The CDR3 covers 16 residues. V lost 5 bases and J 0 bases, leaving 16 bases between the germline ends. CDR1 SGHTA and CDR2 FQGNSA come from the germline V gene. The CDR3 region is CASSPHRDILNTEAFF. CDR3 coding DNA: TGTGCCAGCAGCCCTCACCGGGACATACTGAACACTGAAGCTTTCTTT.

This clonotype occurred many times. The J gene is TRBJ1-4, the V gene TRBV6-5; D not resolved. The CDR3 is 13 residues long. Per germline, CDR1 MNHEY and CDR2 SVGAGI. V lost 6 bases and J lost 5, with 10 bases in between. The chain's CDR3 is CASRQNLNEKLFF. The CDR3 region has the DNA TGTGCCAGCAGACAGAACTTAAATGAAAAACTGTTTTTT.

This clonotype was seen repeatedly, ten times or more. The rearrangement links TRBV7-2 to TRBJ1-6; TRBD1 agrees at 8 bases. The CDR3 consists of 14 residues. V dropped 4 bases and J dropped 13; count of bases not matched to a gene: 9. CDR1 is SGHTA, CDR2 FQGNSA, per germline. This chain's CDR3 is CASSSQGALDPLHF. CDR3 sequence (DNA): TGTGCCAGCAGCTCCCAGGGGGCGCTGGATCCCCTCCACTTT.

The chain has TRBV6-2 or TRBV6-3 and TRBJ1-1; D remains unclear. The V gene lost 4 bases and the J gene lost 10 bases, with 10 bases spanning the gap. The length of the CDR3 is 11 residues. Germline-derived CDR1 and CDR2 are MNHEY and SVGEGT. CDR3 region: CASSSLPAAFF. Here the CDR3 DNA reads TGTGCCAGCAGTTCCCTTCCCGCAGCTTTCTTT.

This clonotype showed up just a few times. V is TRBV5-5 and J is TRBJ2-7, with 8 positions matching TRBD1. This CDR3 is built from 15 residues. Germline loops: CDR1 SGHKS, CDR2 YYEKEE (reference sequence). The J segment lost 3 bases and the V segment lost 0 bases, leaving 5 bases of the junction unmatched. The CDR3 loop reads CASSLGGQAHYEQYF. CDR3 sequence (DNA): TGTGCCAGCAGCTTGGGGGGACAGGCCCACTACGAGCAGTACTTC. Full variable domain (rest looked up from reference TRBV5-5 and TRBJ2-7): DAGVTQSPTHLIKTRGQQVTLRCSPISGHKSVSWYQQVLGQGPQFIFQYYEKEERGRGNFPDRFSARQFPNYSSELNVNALLLGDSALYLCASSLGGQAHYEQYFGPGTRLTVT.

This clonotype was detected ten times or more. The CDR3 is CASSLWDSYGYTF. CDR3 DNA: TGTGCCAGCAGCTTATGGGACAGCTATGGCTACACCTTC. The chain employs TRBV7-2 and TRBJ1-2; 7 bases are shared with TRBD1. The CDR3 runs 13 residues. J was trimmed by 4 bases and V by 2 bases; bases with no gene match: 1. Germline V gene data show CDR1 as SGHTA and CDR2 as FQGNSA.

J is TRBJ1-6 and V is TRBV4-3; TRBD1 might be the D (5 bases). The CDR3 spans 15 residues. Germline lookup yields CDR1 LGHNA and CDR2 YSLEER. Trimming removed 3 bases from V and 0 bases from J, with 6 bases in between. CDR3 DNA sequence: TGCGCCAGCAGCCATACAGGCTCCTATAATTCACCCCTCCACTTT. Encoded protein: CASSHTGSYNSPLHF.

V usage is TRBV9 and J usage is TRBJ1-2; D not resolved. This CDR3 is built from 12 residues. Germline values: CDR1 SGDLS, CDR2 YYNGEE. The V end was cut by 1 base, the J end by 8 bases, with 9 bases between. CDR3: CASSVPPEGYTF. The CDR3 nucleotides are TGTGCCAGCAGCGTACCCCCGGAGGGCTACACCTTC.

A remark on this clonotype: Being one base from a much bigger clone, this may be a read error. The V gene is TRBV11-3, the J gene TRBJ2-2; no clear D. Germline-derived CDR1 and CDR2 are SGHNT and YENEEA. This CDR3 has 14 residues. CDR3 loop: CASSLTRNAGELFF. Here the CDR3 DNA reads TGTGCCAGCAGCTTAACGAGGAACGCCGGGGAGCTGTTTTTT.

V is TRBV5-4 and J is TRBJ2-7, with D perhaps TRBD2 (6 bases). Per the germline V gene, CDR1 is SGHNT and CDR2 is YYREEE (reference sequence). This CDR3 comprises 16 residues. V was clipped by 4 bases and J by 1 base, with 18 bases between them. CDR3 in amino acids: CASSPRRARGSYEQYF. The CDR3 DNA sequence: TGTGCCAGCAGCCCACGTCGTGCCCGGGGGTCCTACGAGCAGTACTTC.

This clonotype has a count of ten or more. V and J are TRBV12-3 or TRBV12-4 and TRBJ2-1; 11 nucleotides align to TRBD2. V dropped 6 bases and J dropped 6; count of bases not matched to a gene: 4. The CDR3 runs to 14 residues. The CDR3 sequence is CASSPTSGSNEQFF. The CDR3 DNA sequence: TGTGCCAGCAGCCCAACTAGCGGGAGCAATGAGCAGTTCTTC.

The chain joins TRBV24-1 to TRBJ2-5; 10 nucleotides align to TRBD2. The CDR3 is 17 residues long. CDR1 KGHDR and CDR2 SFDVKD come from the germline V gene. V lost 1 base to trimming and J lost 5 bases; unmatched junction nucleotides: 9. The CDR3 sequence: CATSDLPSGGGKETQYF. The CDR3 DNA follows: TGTGCCACCAGTGATTTACCAAGCGGGGGGGGGAAGGAGACCCAGTACTTC.

The chain couples TRBV5-6 to TRBJ2-7; maybe TRBD2 (7 bases). V was shortened by 4 bases and J by 2 bases, with 13 bases between the two germline ends. This CDR3 has 14 residues. Germline CDR1 SGHDT, CDR2 YYEEEE. The CDR3 protein is CASSGGAGTYEQYF. The DNA for the CDR3 is TGTGCCAGCAGCGGGGGGGCGGGGACCTACGAGCAGTACTTC.

This clonotype has only a few counts. CDR3 DNA: TGTGCCAGCAGCGCTAGCGGGGTCTACGAGCAGTACTTC. Protein: CASSASGVYEQYF. The gene calls are TRBV11-1 and TRBJ2-7, with 9 bases fitting TRBD2. Losses at the gene ends were 5 bases for V and 3 bases for J; bases not matched to a gene: 2. This CDR3 region has 13 residues. Looked up from germline, CDR1 is SGHAT and CDR2 is FQDESV (reference sequence).

This clonotype was observed a few times. The rearrangement links TRBV24-1 to TRBJ2-1; 7 nucleotides match TRBD1. This CDR3 is built from 14 residues. V gave up 3 bases and J gave up 4 bases; unmatched junction bases: 2. CDR1 is KGHDR and CDR2 is SFDVKD in the germline V gene. The CDR3 is CATSDHRGYNEQFF. The CDR3, as DNA: TGTGCCACCAGTGATCACAGGGGATACAATGAGCAGTTCTTC.

The chain joins TRBV18 to TRBJ1-1; 7 bases are shared with TRBD1. This CDR3 region has 16 residues. V shed 6 bases, J shed 5 bases, and the junction held 15 bases outside the gene matches. The germline CDR1 and CDR2 sequences are KGHSH and LQKENI. The CDR3 DNA is TGTGCCAGCTCGGTCGGGACAGTAAACGGAAGGACTGAAGCTTTCTTT. Translated, it gives CASSVGTVNGRTEAFF.

This clonotype was seen more than once but under ten times. This chain uses TRBV15 with TRBJ1-2; D is undetermined. The CDR3 sequence is 15 residues long. From germline, CDR1 is LNHNV and CDR2 YYDKDF (reference sequence). The V end lost 5 bases, the J end lost 6 bases, and 19 bases lay between the germline ends. In nucleotides, the CDR3 is TGTGCCACCAGCCCTTGGACGTCAATATCCAATGGCTACACCTTC. It is translated as CATSPWTSISNGYTF. The entire variable domain, with the rest obtained from reference TRBV15 and TRBJ1-2, is as follows: DAMVIQNPRYQVTQFGKPVTLSCSQTLNHNVMYWYQQKSSQAPKLLFHYYDKDFNNEADTPDNFQSRRPNTSFCFLDIRSPGLGDTAMYLCATSPWTSISNGYTFGSGTRLTVV.